This T cell receptor beta chain was recorded in a study of shared clonotypes between healthy human individuals. The overall study: Each donor's CD4 naive and CD4 memory cells filled three plates apiece, CD8 naive two, and CD8 memory one.

A single count supports this clone. Antigen specificity is unknown. In the same sample, other DNA sequences code for this CDR3. Those who donated, Caucasian adults without exception, all lived in Nashville, Tennessee. Clones were sequenced by immunoSEQ multiplex PCR, and TCRdb holds only the in-frame ones, with some missing. The data contain 2.3 million or so clones, just over 90% of them singletons. Germline lookup yields CDR1 MNHEY and CDR2 SVGAGI. CDR3 length: 12 residues. V was cut by 4 bases and J by 1 base, with 4 bases left in between. Study-level findings and limits: The study sampled only blood, and tissue repertoires likely differ.

The sequence was obtained from a man between 18 and 35 years old in good health. Some clones in this sample may be carry-over from other donors' samples. The rearrangement links TRBV6-5 to TRBJ1-1; D is ambiguous. Material for sequencing was naive CD4+ T cells from PBMCs. Regarding subset: CD45RA+ positively selected. In DNA, the CDR3 is TGTGCCAGCAGTTTTCAGAACACTGAAGCTTTCTTT. It is translated as CASSFQNTEAFF.